These 22 T cell receptor beta chains share one sample of origin, sequenced in a study of regulatory T cells in long-lasting Graves disease. Time point: persistent/refractory GD, antithyroid drugs over 5 years with positive TRAb. PBMCs provided the RNA from which the TCR library was made. HTBI primers from iRepertoire and Arm-PCR of CDR3 regions yielded the TCR beta libraries. Each CDR3 protein gets one entry after TCRdb re-called the multiplex PCR reads with MiXCR. The table shows roughly 450,000 distinct CDR3 sequences, with about 20% occurring only once. The specimen was peripheral blood mononuclear cells (PBMCs), collected when the disease was refractory, from a patient treated with antithyroid drugs. The receptors come from a female donor with Graves disease.

This clonotype was seen at least ten times. The genes are TRBV11-1 and TRBJ2-5; possibly TRBD2 for D (6 bases). Trimming removed 5 bases at V and 4 bases at J, with 17 bases between. There are 15 residues in the CDR3. Germline lookup yields CDR1 SGHAT and CDR2 FQDESV (reference sequence). The DNA of the CDR3 is TGTGCCAGCAGCACCCGGACACCCGGGGGAGAGACCCAGTACTTC. It encodes CASSTRTPGGETQYF.

Only a few counts were recorded for this clonotype. V gene TRBV19 combines with J gene TRBJ2-7; 9 positions agree with TRBD2. The germline gives CDR1 LNHDA, CDR2 SQIVND (reference sequence). The CDR3 spans 15 residues. V dropped 1 base and J dropped 3; count of bases not matched to a gene: 4. CDR3: CASSIVPREGYEQYF. The DNA for the CDR3 is TGTGCCAGTAGTATAGTCCCGCGGGAGGGCTACGAGCAGTACTTC.

This clonotype came up many times. The chain carries TRBV11-2 and TRBJ2-6; 7 positions match TRBD1. This CDR3 region has 15 residues. The V gene's germline CDR1 is SGHAT and CDR2 FQNNGV. J lost 2 bases, V lost 2 bases, and 0 bases had no gene match. Here the CDR3 DNA reads TGTGCCAGCAGCTTAACAGGGGCTGGGGCCAACGTCCTGACTTTC. Translation gives CASSLTGAGANVLTF.

This clonotype was counted at least ten times. This chain links TRBV27 with TRBJ2-1, with 7 bases identical to TRBD2. J gave up 5 bases and V 8 bases, and 12 bases lay outside the gene matches. This CDR3 comprises 15 residues. In germline, CDR1 is MNHEY, CDR2 SMNVEV (reference sequence). The CDR3 sequence is CASSVRGTTDNEQFF. CDR3 bases: TGTGCCAGCTCTGTACGCGGGACTACAGACAATGAGCAGTTCTTC.

This clonotype occurred many times. The chain is built from TRBV2 and TRBJ1-1, with D hard to call. CDR1 and CDR2 from the germline V gene are SNHLY and FYNNEI. Trimming pared 3 bases from V and 0 bases from J, leaving 8 bases between. The CDR3 spans 14 residues. This CDR3 reads CASSERTVNTEAFF. Written as DNA, the CDR3 is TGTGCCAGCAGTGAGCGGACGGTGAACACTGAAGCTTTCTTT. The full variable domain, its missing parts supplied by reference TRBV2 and TRBJ1-1, is EPEVTQTPSHQVTQMGQEVILRCVPISNHLYFYWYRQILGQKVEFLVSFYNNEISEKSEIFDDQFSVERPDGSNFTLKIRSTKLEDSAMYFCASSERTVNTEAFFGQGTRLTVV.

Ten or more counts support this clonotype. This sequence joins TRBV11-3 and TRBJ2-2; 10 bases fit TRBD1. The CDR3 extends over 17 amino acids. In germline, CDR1 is SGHNT, CDR2 YENEEA. Germline trimming cut 0 bases from V and 5 bases from J; bases unmatched to any gene: 6. This chain's CDR3 is CASSLDVWDRGTGELFF. In DNA, the CDR3 is TGTGCCAGCAGCTTAGATGTGTGGGACAGGGGAACCGGGGAGCTGTTTTTT.

This clonotype has only a few counts. The chain combines TRBV3-1 with TRBJ1-1; D call uncertain. CDR3 length: 12 residues. Germline assignment: CDR1 LGHDT and CDR2 YNNKEL (reference sequence). V lost 1 base and J lost 7, with 7 bases in between. CDR3 sequence reads: CASSQGQVEAFF. The CDR3 bases are TGTGCCAGCAGCCAAGGACAAGTTGAAGCTTTCTTT.

In regard to this clonotype: Sequence at one end of the junction differs from germline and may be a read error. The chain carries TRBV12-3 or TRBV12-4 and TRBJ2-1; TRBD2 matches at 7 bases. The CDR3 sequence is 12 residues long. The CDR3 DNA follows: TGTGCCAGCACCCGGGACTACTATGAGCAGTTCTTC. Amino acids: CASTRDYYEQFF.

This clonotype was observed a handful of times. The gene calls are TRBV4-1 and TRBJ2-2; TRBD1 matches at 9 bases. After removal of 4 bases from V and 5 bases from J, the junction contained 11 bases not matched to a gene. Per the germline V gene, CDR1 is MGHRA and CDR2 is YSYEKL. CDR3 size: 17 residues. The CDR3 region is CASSRRRTGALTGELFF. DNA for the CDR3: TGCGCCAGCAGCCGCCGCCGGACAGGGGCTCTGACCGGGGAGCTGTTTTTT.

CDR3 region: CASSQGHQDTQYF. The CDR3 DNA follows: TGTGCCAGCAGTCAAGGACACCAAGATACGCAGTATTTT. The J gene is TRBJ2-3, the V gene TRBV28; possibly TRBD1 for D (5 bases). This CDR3 spans 13 amino acids. Germline CDR1 MDHEN, CDR2 SYDVKM. V was trimmed by 5 bases and J by 5 bases, leaving 11 bases between them.

This clonotype was picked up many times. The chain has TRBV7-2 and TRBJ2-7, with D possibly TRBD2 on 6 matching bases. The germline V gene encodes CDR1 SGHTA and CDR2 FQGNSA. The CDR3 is 15 amino acids. Trimming cost V 1 base and J 1 base, with 11 bases left between them. For the CDR3, the DNA is TGTGCCAGCAGCTTAGAAGGGACTGAGTCCTACGAGCAGTACTTC. Translation: CASSLEGTESYEQYF.

This clonotype was seen repeatedly, ten times or more. CDR3 sequence reads: CASSFGSSGNTIYF. In DNA form, the CDR3 reads TGTGCCAGCAGTTTCGGGAGCTCGGGAAACACCATATATTTT. The chain employs TRBV28 and TRBJ1-3; D gene ambiguous. The CDR3 has 14 amino acids. Germline values: CDR1 MDHEN, CDR2 SYDVKM. Trimming left V 3 bases short and J 4 bases short, with 10 bases between.

This clonotype was found many times. The chain carries TRBV29-1 and TRBJ2-7, with 7 bases identical to TRBD2. V lost 5 bases and J lost 1; bases outside the gene matches: 5. This CDR3 has 13 residues. Germline V gene data show CDR1 as SQVTM and CDR2 as ANQGSEA. For the CDR3, the DNA is TGCAGCGTTCCTAGCGGTCTTTCCTACGAGCAGTACTTC. Translation: CSVPSGLSYEQYF.

This clonotype has ten or more counts. The chain employs TRBV28 and TRBJ1-4, with D possibly matching TRBD1 (5 bases). This CDR3 region has 15 residues. Germline CDR1 MDHEN, CDR2 SYDVKM. V was pared by 3 bases and J by 7 bases, with 15 bases between. The CDR3 sequence: CASSFMEPQGEKLFF. CDR3 bases: TGTGCCAGCAGTTTTATGGAACCTCAGGGTGAAAAACTGTTTTTT.

This clonotype has at least ten counts. The chain carries TRBV7-2 and TRBJ2-6; 8 bases fit TRBD1. The V and J ends lost 2 bases and 1 base, in that order; junction bases with no gene match: 1. This CDR3 contains 16 residues. From germline, CDR1 is SGHTA and CDR2 FQGNSA. The DNA of the CDR3 is TGTGCCAGCAGCTTACAGGGGGCATCTGGGGCCAACGTCCTGACTTTC. Amino acids: CASSLQGASGANVLTF.

The V gene is TRBV30, the J gene TRBJ1-2, with D unclear. The CDR3 is 13 amino acids. Trimming shortened V by 4 bases and J by 8 bases, and 17 bases separated the two germline ends. Germline CDR1 is GTSNPN and CDR2 is SVGIG (reference sequence). CDR3 amino acids: CAWTLRTVSGYTF. As DNA, the CDR3 is TGTGCCTGGACCTTAAGGACTGTGTCGGGCTACACCTTC.

The chain couples TRBV6-5 to TRBJ1-6; 8 bases align to TRBD1. The CDR3 is 14 amino acids. Germline CDR1 and CDR2: MNHEY and SVGAGI. Unmatched junction bases numbered 0, after V lost 0 bases and J lost 8 bases. The CDR3 region has the DNA TGTGCCAGCAGTTACTCGACAGGGGATTCACCCCTCCACTTT. This translates into CASSYSTGDSPLHF.

About this clonotype itself: A read error may explain this, as a much larger clone is one base away. The chain links TRBV6-1 to TRBJ1-1; 7 bases are a match to TRBD1. V was pared by 5 bases and J by 2 bases, with 8 bases of the junction left unmatched. Germline values: CDR1 MNHNS, CDR2 SASEGT. The CDR3 has 15 residues. CDR3 DNA sequence: TGTGCCAGCAGTATTGCAGGGGGAGGTAACACTGAAGCTTTCTTT. Translating it yields CASSIAGGGNTEAFF.

This clonotype showed up just a few times. This rearrangement joins TRBV9 to TRBJ1-2; no reliable D call. Germline V CDR1 and CDR2: SGDLS, YYNGEE. The CDR3 consists of 16 residues. V was cut by 0 bases and J by 13 bases, with 25 bases left in between. The CDR3 here is CASSVDSRVGTEAGTF. Here the CDR3 DNA reads TGTGCCAGCAGCGTAGATAGCCGAGTGGGTACGGAGGCGGGCACCTTC.

The rearrangement uses TRBV14 and TRBJ1-2; 8 bases match TRBD1. Germline CDR1 is SGHDN and CDR2 is FVKESK. The CDR3 is 15 amino acids. V shed 6 bases and J 3 bases; nucleotides not matched to a gene: 9. The CDR3 nucleotides are TGTGCCAGCAGACATTCAGGGGGCGCCGACTATGGCTACACCTTC. It encodes CASRHSGGADYGYTF.

This clonotype has ten or more counts. The chain recombines TRBV12-3 or TRBV12-4 with TRBJ1-1; D is uncertain. V was trimmed by 6 bases and J by 2 bases, leaving 16 bases between them. This CDR3 contains 15 residues. The CDR3 here is CASSLLGGRNTEAFF. CDR3 coding DNA: TGTGCCAGCAGCCTCCTGGGCGGACGAAACACTGAAGCTTTCTTT.

The chain recombines TRBV18 with TRBJ1-1; no clear D gene. V shed 0 bases and J shed 0 bases, with 2 bases lying between them. CDR3 length: 13 residues. The germline gives CDR1 KGHSH, CDR2 LQKENI. The CDR3 reads CASSPPMNTEAFF. The CDR3 region has the DNA TGTGCCAGCTCACCACCTATGAACACTGAAGCTTTCTTT.